This T cell receptor (beta chain) was identified during a study of T cells after yellow fever vaccination. Study information: Where fractions had low cell numbers, libraries were prepared from them with the SMART-Seq v4 Ultra Low Input RNA kit.

A process of 5'RACE template switching, which added a universal primer site and UMIs, was used to make TCR cDNA. TCRdb re-derived calls from the 5' RACE reads in MiXCR, one entry per CDR3 protein. The table has about 85,000 distinct CDR3 sequences, more than 10% seen once. This clonotype has just a few counts. The V gene lost 3 bases and the J gene lost 2 bases, with 8 bases spanning the gap. Germline CDR1 and CDR2: SNHLY and FYNNEI. This CDR3 region has 14 residues. Sequencing was performed on CD8+ T cells not binding an NS4B(214-222) dextramer, sorted from PBMCs, taken less than 25 days after the first yellow fever vaccination. The chain links TRBV2 to TRBJ2-1; D remains ambiguous. The receptor comes from a man between 18 and 35 years old who received the YFV17D yellow fever vaccine. CDR3 protein: CASSDVRAYNEQFF. The CDR3 region has the DNA TGTGCCAGCAGTGATGTTAGGGCCTACAATGAGCAGTTCTTC.